This T cell receptor (beta chain) was sequenced for a study of T cell responses to AZD1222 COVID-19 vaccine. Whole-study results and caveats: Unmutated regions of variants are reportedly targeted by nearly half of spike-specific TCRs. Donors were largely white British and mainly female; clonal diversity was possibly underestimated. The study sampled repertoires only after the peak T cell response. CD4 TCRs covered the whole spike, strongest at regions 160-218 and 743-854.

Sequencing was performed with immunoSEQ multiplex PCR; in TCRdb, only in-frame clones are kept and a portion is missing. The sample shows 120,000 or so clones, around 88% of them seen only once. CDR1 SGHTA and CDR2 FQGNSA come from the germline V gene. The V gene end was trimmed by 5 bases and the J gene end by 2 bases; junction bases not matched to a gene: 11. This CDR3 is 18 amino acids long. This clone has only a few counts. Its target is unknown. Sequencing was performed on peripheral blood, taken on day 0 of MenACWY control vaccination. The clonotype originates from an adult in good health. The V call is TRBV7-2, the J call TRBJ2-5, with 13 bases matching TRBD2. The CDR3 nucleotides are TGTGCCAGCAGCCCGGGAGGACTAGCGGGAGTATGGCAAGAGACCCAGTACTTC. Translated: CASSPGGLAGVWQETQYF.